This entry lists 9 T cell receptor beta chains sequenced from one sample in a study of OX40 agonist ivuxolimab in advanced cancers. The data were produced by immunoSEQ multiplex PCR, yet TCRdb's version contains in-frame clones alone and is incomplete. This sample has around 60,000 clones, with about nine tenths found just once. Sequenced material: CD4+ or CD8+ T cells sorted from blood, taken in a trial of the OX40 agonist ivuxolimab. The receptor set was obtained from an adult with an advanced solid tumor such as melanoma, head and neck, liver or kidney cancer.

DNA for the CDR3: TGTGCCAGCAGTACTCTGAACACCGGGGAGCTGTTTTTT. Amino acids: CASSTLNTGELFF. The chain has TRBV6-5 and TRBJ2-2; D is ambiguous. The length of the CDR3 is 13 residues. From germline, CDR1 is MNHEY and CDR2 SVGAGI. The V end was cut by 5 bases, the J end by 1 base, with 5 bases between.

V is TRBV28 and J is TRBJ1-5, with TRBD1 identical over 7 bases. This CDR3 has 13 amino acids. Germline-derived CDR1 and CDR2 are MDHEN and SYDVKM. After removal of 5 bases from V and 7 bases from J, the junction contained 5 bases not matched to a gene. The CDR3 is CASSPWTGQPQHF. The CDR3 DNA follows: TGTGCCAGCAGTCCCTGGACAGGACAGCCCCAGCATTTT.

The CDR3: CASSYSFGNEQFF. CDR3 DNA sequence: TGTGCCAGCAGTTATTCGTTCGGCAATGAGCAGTTCTTC. J is TRBJ2-1 and V is TRBV6-5, with D uncertain. This CDR3 contains 13 residues. V lost 3 bases and J 6 bases, leaving 9 bases between the germline ends. Per germline, CDR1 MNHEY and CDR2 SVGAGI.

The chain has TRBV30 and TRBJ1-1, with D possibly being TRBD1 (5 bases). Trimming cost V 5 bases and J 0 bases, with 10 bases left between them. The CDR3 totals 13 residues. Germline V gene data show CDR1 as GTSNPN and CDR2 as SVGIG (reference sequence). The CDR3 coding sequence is TGTGCCTGGGCGGGACTGATGAACACTGAAGCTTTCTTT. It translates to CAWAGLMNTEAFF.

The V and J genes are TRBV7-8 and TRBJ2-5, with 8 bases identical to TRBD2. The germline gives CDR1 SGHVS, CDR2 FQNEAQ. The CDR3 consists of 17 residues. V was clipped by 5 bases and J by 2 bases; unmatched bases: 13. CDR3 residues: CASSVRRAGGVQETQYF. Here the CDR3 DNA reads TGTGCCAGCAGCGTTAGGAGGGCGGGAGGTGTACAAGAGACCCAGTACTTC.

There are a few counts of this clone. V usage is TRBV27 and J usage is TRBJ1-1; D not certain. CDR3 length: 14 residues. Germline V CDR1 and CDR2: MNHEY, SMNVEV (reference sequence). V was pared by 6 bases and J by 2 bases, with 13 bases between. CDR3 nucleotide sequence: TGTGCCAGCAGCCTAGGTAGTAGCAACACTGAAGCTTTCTTT. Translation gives CASSLGSSNTEAFF.

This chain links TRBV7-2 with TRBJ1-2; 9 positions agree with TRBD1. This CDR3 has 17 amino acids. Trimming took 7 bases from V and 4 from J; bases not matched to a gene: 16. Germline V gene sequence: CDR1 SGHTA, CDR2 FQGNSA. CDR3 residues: CASTLTRQGGVRYGYTF. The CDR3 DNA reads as TGTGCCAGCACCCTAACCCGACAGGGGGGAGTTCGCTATGGCTACACCTTC.

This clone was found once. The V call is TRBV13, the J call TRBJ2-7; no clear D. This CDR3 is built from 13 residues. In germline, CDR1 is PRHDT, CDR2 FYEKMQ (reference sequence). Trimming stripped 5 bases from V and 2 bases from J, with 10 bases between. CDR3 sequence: CASSLDGTYEQYF. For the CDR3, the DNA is TGTGCCAGCAGCCTCGACGGTACCTACGAGCAGTACTTC.

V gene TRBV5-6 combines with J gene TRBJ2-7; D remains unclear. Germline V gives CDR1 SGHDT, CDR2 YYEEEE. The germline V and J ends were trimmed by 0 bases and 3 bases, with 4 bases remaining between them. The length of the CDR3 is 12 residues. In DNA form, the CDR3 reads TGTGCCAGCAGCTTGGGGGTCTACGAGCAGTACTTC. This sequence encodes CASSLGVYEQYF.